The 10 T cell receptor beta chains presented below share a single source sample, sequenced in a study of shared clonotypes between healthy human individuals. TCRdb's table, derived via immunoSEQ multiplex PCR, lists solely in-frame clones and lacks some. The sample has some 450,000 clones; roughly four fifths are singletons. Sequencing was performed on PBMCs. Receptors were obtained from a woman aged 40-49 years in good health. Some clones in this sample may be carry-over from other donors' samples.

The CDR3 protein is CASMTGGLSNEQFF. In nucleotides, the CDR3 is TGTGCCAGCATGACGGGAGGACTCTCCAATGAGCAGTTCTTC. V and J are TRBV7-9 and TRBJ2-1, with TRBD2 matching over 7 bases. Germline-derived CDR1 and CDR2 are SEHNR and FQNEAQ (reference sequence). V was pared by 7 bases and J by 6 bases, with 9 bases of the junction left unmatched. CDR3 length equals 14 residues.

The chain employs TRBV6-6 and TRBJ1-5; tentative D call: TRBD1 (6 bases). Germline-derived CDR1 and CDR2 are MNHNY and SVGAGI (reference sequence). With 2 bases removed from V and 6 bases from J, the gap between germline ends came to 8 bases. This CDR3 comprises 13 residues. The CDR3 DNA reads TGTGCCAGCAGTTACGGGGGGCGTCAGCCCCAGCATTTT. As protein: CASSYGGRQPQHF.

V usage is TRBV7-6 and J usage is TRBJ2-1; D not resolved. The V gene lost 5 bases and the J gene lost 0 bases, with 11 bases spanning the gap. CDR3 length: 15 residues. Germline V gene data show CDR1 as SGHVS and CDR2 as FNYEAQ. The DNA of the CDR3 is TGTGCCAGCAGCAAAGGGTCTAGCTCCTACAATGAGCAGTTCTTC. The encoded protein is CASSKGSSSYNEQFF.

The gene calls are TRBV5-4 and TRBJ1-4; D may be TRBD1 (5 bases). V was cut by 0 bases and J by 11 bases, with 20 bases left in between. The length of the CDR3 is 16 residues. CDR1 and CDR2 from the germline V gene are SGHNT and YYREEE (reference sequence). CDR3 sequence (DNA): TGTGCCAGCAGCTTGGGTGGGAGAGCAGGGCAGGAGAAACTGTTTTTT. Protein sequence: CASSLGGRAGQEKLFF.

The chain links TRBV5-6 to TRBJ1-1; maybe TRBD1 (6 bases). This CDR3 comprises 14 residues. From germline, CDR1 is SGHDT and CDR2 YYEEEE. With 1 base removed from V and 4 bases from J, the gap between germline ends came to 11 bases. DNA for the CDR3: TGTGCCAGCAGCTTGACAGGGAGGGGCACTGAAGCTTTCTTT. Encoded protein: CASSLTGRGTEAFF. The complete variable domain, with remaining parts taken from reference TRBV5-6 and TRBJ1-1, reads DAGVTQSPTHLIKTRGQQVTLRCSPKSGHDTVSWYQQALGQGPQFIFQYYEEEERQRGNFPDRFSGHQFPNYSSELNVNALLLGDSALYLCASSLTGRGTEAFFGQGTRLTVV.

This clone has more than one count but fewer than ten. The CDR3 DNA sequence: TGTGCCAGCACCCGAAAACAGGGTGGCGAGCAGTACTTC. This encodes CASTRKQGGEQYF. The chain joins TRBV7-9 to TRBJ2-7; perhaps TRBD1 as D (6 bases). Per the germline V gene, CDR1 is SEHNR and CDR2 is FQNEAQ (reference sequence). This CDR3 contains 13 residues. V was trimmed by 7 bases and J by 6 bases, leaving 16 bases between them.

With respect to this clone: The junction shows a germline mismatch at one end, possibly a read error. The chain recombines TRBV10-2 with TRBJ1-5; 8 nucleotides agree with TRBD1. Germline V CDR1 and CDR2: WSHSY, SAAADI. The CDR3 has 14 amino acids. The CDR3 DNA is TGCGCCAGCAGTCTGGTGATGGACAGGGCACCCCCCTATTTT. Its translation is CASSLVMDRAPPYF.

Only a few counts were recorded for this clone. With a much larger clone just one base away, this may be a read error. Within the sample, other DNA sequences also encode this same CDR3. Written as DNA, the CDR3 is TGTGCCAGCAGCCCAGCGGGCCCGAGGAATGAGCAGTTCTTC. Translation: CASSPAGPRNEQFF. The chain couples TRBV28 to TRBJ2-1, with D possibly TRBD2 on 6 matching bases. V was pared by 6 bases and J by 7 bases, with 16 bases between. Germline CDR1 and CDR2: MDHEN and SYDVKM. The CDR3 is 14 residues long. The whole variable domain, filled in from reference TRBV28 and TRBJ2-1, reads DVKVTQSSRYLVKRTGEKVFLECVQDMDHENMFWYRQDPGLGLRLIYFSYDVKMKEKGDIPEGYSVSREKKERFSLILESASTNQTSMYLCASSPAGPRNEQFFGPGTRLTVL.

This CDR3 is CASSKGTGSQPQHF. CDR3 DNA: TGTGCCAGCAGTAAAGGGACAGGGTCTCAGCCCCAGCATTTT. The chain has TRBV6-1 and TRBJ1-5; 9 bases match TRBD1. V lost 5 bases and J lost 6; bases outside the gene matches: 5. The CDR3 is made up of 14 amino acids. Germline V lookup: CDR1 MNHNS, CDR2 SASEGT.

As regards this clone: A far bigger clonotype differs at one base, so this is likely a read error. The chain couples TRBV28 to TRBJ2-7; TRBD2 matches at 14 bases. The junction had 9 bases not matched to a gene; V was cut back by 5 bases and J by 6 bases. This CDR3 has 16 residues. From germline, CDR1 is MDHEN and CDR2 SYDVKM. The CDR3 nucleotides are TGTGCCAGCAGTCCGCCCGGGACTAGCGGGGGTCGCGAGCAGTACTTC. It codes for CASSPPGTSGGREQYF.